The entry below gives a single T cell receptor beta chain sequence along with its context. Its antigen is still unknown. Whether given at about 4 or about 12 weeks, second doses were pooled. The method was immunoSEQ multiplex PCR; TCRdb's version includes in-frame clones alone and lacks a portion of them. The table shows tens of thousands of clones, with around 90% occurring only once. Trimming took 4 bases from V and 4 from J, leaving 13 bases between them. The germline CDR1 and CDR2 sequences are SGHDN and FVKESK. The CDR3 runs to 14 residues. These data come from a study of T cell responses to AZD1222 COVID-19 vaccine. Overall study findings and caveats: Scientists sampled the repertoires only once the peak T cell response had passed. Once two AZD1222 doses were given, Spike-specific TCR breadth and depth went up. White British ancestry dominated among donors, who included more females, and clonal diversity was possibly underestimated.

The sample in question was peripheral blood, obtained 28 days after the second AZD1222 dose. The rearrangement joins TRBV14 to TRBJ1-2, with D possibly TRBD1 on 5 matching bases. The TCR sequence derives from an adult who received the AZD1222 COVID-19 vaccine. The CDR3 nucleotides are TGTGCCAGCAGCCCACCCGGGGGAGTCTATGGCTACACCTTC. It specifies CASSPPGGVYGYTF.